This T cell receptor (beta chain) is from a study of blood T cell repertoires in COVID-19 (dated by TCRdb to about 2020). Notes on the research overall: Samples from collaborators originated in the United States, Italy and Spain and spanned both the acute and convalescent phases of COVID-19. The samples were drawn from the first 160 participants of the ongoing ImmuneRACE study and from some 1,300 subjects provided by 6 global collaborators. The repertoires were released in a freely available public database intended as a resource for research on the immune response to SARS-CoV-2. Where available, HLA class I and class II types were taken from metadata supplied by the sample provider and were not determined by assay-based typing. The dataset comprised deeply sampled blood TCRbeta repertoires from subjects exposed to, actively infected with, or recovered from COVID-19. The material from the prospective study consisted of cDNA or gDNA derived from T cells, B-cell-depleted T cells, or PBMCs. Nearly every sample came with metadata listing a de-identified subject ID, COVID-19 status, age in years and sex. The paper as a whole reports these results and caveats: Clinical and demographic metadata were provided uncurated, with the amount varying by source and participant.

Here V drops 5 bases and J drops 0 bases, and the junction holds 9 bases not matched to any gene. Reading from cysteine to phenylalanine, the CDR3 counts 17 amino acids. Only the CDR3 part of the read is kept: 51 bases, read in frame from the first base. CDR1 and CDR2 were assigned from the germline V gene (reference sequence) as SEHNR and FQNEAQ. Collaborating institutions collected whole blood in K2EDTA tubes following their own protocols. For TCRbeta analysis, collaborators shipped samples in one of three forms: frozen whole blood, isolated PBMCs, or DNA extracted from either of those sample types. The immunoSEQ Assay, a bias-controlled multiplex PCR, was used to amplify TCRbeta CDR3 regions from genomic DNA. The study's processing was this. Nucleated cell counts per sample were estimated from amplification of reference gene primers within the assay. To quantify the absolute abundance of each unique TCRbeta CDR3 rearrangement, sequence reads were collapsed and filtered. Productive Simpson clonality was computed per sample as the square root of Simpson's diversity index over productive rearrangements. Not all clones reach the TCRdb copy of this immuneACCESS table, which keeps in-frame sequences only. Checked studies attribute under half of the gap to unresolved V genes and leave the rest unexplained. The V and J calls and clone size were taken over from that table, and D and trimming were inferred from the DNA. The sample table records approximately 90,000 clones; 75% to 90% of these occur just once. Clones ranked in the top ten supply 3% to 4% of the sample.

This clone showed up just a few times. Its antigen is currently not known. Within one base of it there is no much larger clone, and no base qualities were kept. Source material: peripheral blood. The V and J segments used are TRBV7-9 and TRBJ1-2; TRBD1 aligns with 10 central bases. The source is a woman between 65 and 79 years old with acute or convalescent COVID-19. The CDR3 in this case is CASSPGQGQNTNYGYTF. The bases read TGTGCCAGCAGCCCGGGACAGGGGCAGAACACTAACTATGGCTACACCTTC. The reference TRBV7-9 and TRBJ1-2 proteins fill in what lies around the CDR3, so the full variable domain reads DTGVSQNPRHKITKRGQNVTFRCDPISEHNRLYWYRQTLGQGPEFLTYFQNEAQLEKSRLLSDRFSAERPKGSFSTLEIQRTEQGDSAMYLCASSPGQGQNTNYGYTFGSGTRLTVV.